These 24 T cell receptor beta chains were sequenced from one sample in a study of response to subunit inactivated influenza vaccine. TCRdb redid the calling of the RT-PCR reads with MiXCR, one entry per CDR3 protein. Of 500,000 or so distinct CDR3 sequences listed, approximately 10% are singletons. The sequencing here drew on PBMCs from blood, taken 35 to 45 days after vaccination. These receptors were collected from a middle-aged man who received an inactivated influenza vaccine.

This clonotype was seen many times. The V call is TRBV12-3 or TRBV12-4, the J call TRBJ2-1; TRBD2 aligns across 10 bases. This CDR3 contains 16 residues. Germline trimming cut 8 bases from V and 6 bases from J; bases unmatched to any gene: 13. CDR3 bases: TGTGCCAGCCACCTTGGGAGCGGGAGGGCCATCAATGAGCAGTTCTTC. Protein product: CASHLGSGRAINEQFF.

This clonotype was seen ten or more times. This chain connects TRBV15 to TRBJ2-7; TRBD1 aligns across 9 bases. The CDR3 runs to 14 residues. With V trimmed by 1 base and J by 3 bases, 1 base remained unmatched. The germline V gene encodes CDR1 LNHNV and CDR2 YYDKDF (reference sequence). In DNA, the CDR3 is TGTGCCACCAGCAGAGCGACAGGGGGCTACGAGCAGTACTTC. Translated, it gives CATSRATGGYEQYF. The full variable domain, completed using reference TRBV15 and TRBJ2-7, is DAMVIQNPRYQVTQFGKPVTLSCSQTLNHNVMYWYQQKSSQAPKLLFHYYDKDFNNEADTPDNFQSRRPNTSFCFLDIRSPGLGDTAMYLCATSRATGGYEQYFGPGTRLTVT.

This clonotype was detected only a few times. The gene calls are TRBV4-3 and TRBJ2-7, with D uncertain. With 0 bases removed from V and 4 bases from J, the gap between germline ends came to 13 bases. The CDR3 has 15 residues. Germline V gives CDR1 LGHNA, CDR2 YSLEER. CDR3 DNA: TGCGCCAGCAGCCAAGATCGAAGTTTAGGATACGAGCAGTACTTC. This sequence encodes CASSQDRSLGYEQYF.

Many counts were recorded for this clonotype. This chain links TRBV29-1 with TRBJ2-1; D possibly corresponds to TRBD2 (7 bases). The CDR3 extends over 15 amino acids. V lost 3 bases and J lost 3, with 15 bases in between. Per the germline V gene, CDR1 is SQVTM and CDR2 is ANQGSEA. The CDR3: CSVEVGGAFYNEQFF. The CDR3 coding sequence is TGCAGCGTTGAGGTTGGGGGGGCATTCTACAATGAGCAGTTCTTC.

In this sample, this clonotype turned up many times. A much larger clone lies one base from this, so it may be a read error. The chain combines TRBV12-3 or TRBV12-4 with TRBJ1-5, with D unclear. The CDR3 has 12 amino acids. The ends were cut back, 9 bases at V and 2 bases at J, with 8 bases in the middle. This CDR3 reads CASKRGNQPQHF. CDR3 sequence (DNA): TGTGCCAGTAAGAGGGGCAATCAGCCCCAGCATTTT.

This clonotype was detected a few times. The chain combines TRBV7-8 with TRBJ2-1; weak D call: TRBD2 (6 bases). The CDR3 contains 16 residues. Germline V gene lookup returns CDR1 SGHVS and CDR2 FQNEAQ. V dropped 4 bases and J dropped 3 bases, with 16 bases sitting between them. This chain's CDR3 is CASSSNKRGFYNEQFF. DNA of the CDR3: TGTGCCAGCAGCTCGAACAAACGGGGGTTCTACAATGAGCAGTTCTTC.

At least ten counts were recorded for this clonotype. The CDR3 DNA follows: TGCGCCAGCAGCTTTACAGGGGGCCGGAACACTGAAGCTTTCTTT. This encodes CASSFTGGRNTEAFF. The chain carries TRBV5-1 and TRBJ1-1; 9 positions match TRBD1. There are 15 residues in the CDR3. V shed 2 bases and J 1 base; nucleotides not matched to a gene: 3. The germline gives CDR1 SGHRS, CDR2 YFSETQ.

This clonotype was counted between two and nine times. The chain employs TRBV5-1 and TRBJ2-1, with 9 bases lining up with TRBD2. Germline CDR1 is SGHRS and CDR2 is YFSETQ. This CDR3 is built from 13 residues. V lost 7 bases, J lost 8 bases, and 7 bases stayed unmatched. The CDR3 spells CASASSGIDEQFF. The CDR3 DNA reads as TGCGCCAGCGCCTCTAGCGGGATCGATGAGCAGTTCTTC. Together with reference TRBV5-1 and TRBJ2-1, the CDR3 gives the full variable domain: KAGVTQTPRYLIKTRGQQVTLSCSPISGHRSVSWYQQTPGQGLQFLFEYFSETQRNKGNFPGRFSGRQFSNSRSEMNVSTLELGDSALYLCASASSGIDEQFFGPGTRLTVL.

This clonotype was counted between two and nine times. This chain links TRBV12-3 or TRBV12-4 with TRBJ1-1; D is uncertain. V lost 4 bases to trimming and J lost 1 base, with 16 bases between them. The CDR3 is made up of 16 amino acids. CDR3 sequence reads: CASSYTLGKGNTEAFF. The DNA for the CDR3 is TGTGCCAGCAGTTACACGTTGGGGAAGGGGAACACTGAAGCTTTCTTT.

The chain carries TRBV20-1 and TRBJ2-1; D is undetermined. The V gene lost 3 bases and the J gene lost 4 bases, with 4 bases spanning the gap. Germline loops: CDR1 DFQATT, CDR2 SNEGSKA (reference sequence). CDR3 size: 11 residues. Written as DNA, the CDR3 is TGCAGTGCTAGCTGGTACAATGAGCAGTTCTTC. It is translated as CSASWYNEQFF.

This clonotype was found many times. The chain uses TRBV28 and TRBJ2-5, with 9 bases that match TRBD2. V gave up 3 bases and J gave up 5 bases; unmatched junction bases: 10. The CDR3 is made up of 16 amino acids. Germline CDR1 reads MDHEN; CDR2 reads SYDVKM. CDR3 protein: CASSLGGSGRRETQYF. CDR3 nucleotide sequence: TGTGCCAGCAGTTTGGGTGGTAGCGGGAGACGGGAGACCCAGTACTTC.

In its sample, this clonotype was seen many times. This chain joins TRBV5-1 and TRBJ2-1; D possibly matches TRBD1 or TRBD2 (5 bases each). The CDR3 spans 15 residues. Trimming took off 0 bases at V and 4 bases at J, with 11 bases between the two ends. Per germline, CDR1 SGHRS and CDR2 YFSETQ. This CDR3 reads CASSLGGIGYNEQFF. The CDR3 DNA is TGCGCCAGCAGCTTGGGGGGGATCGGGTACAATGAGCAGTTCTTC.

In this sample, this clonotype turned up many times. The chain has TRBV10-3 and TRBJ1-5; D remains unclear. V shed 0 bases and J shed 2 bases, with 5 bases lying between them. The CDR3 contains 14 residues. Germline assignment: CDR1 ENHRY and CDR2 SYGVKD. CDR3: CAISESGGNQPQHF. The CDR3, as DNA: TGTGCCATCAGTGAGTCTGGGGGCAATCAGCCCCAGCATTTT.

At least ten counts were recorded for this clonotype. The genes are TRBV24-1 and TRBJ2-5; TRBD2 matches 7 bases. CDR3 length: 13 amino acids. J was trimmed by 1 base and V by 7 bases; bases with no gene match: 2. Germline lookup yields CDR1 KGHDR and CDR2 SFDVKD. CDR3 in DNA: TGTGCCACCAGCTCGGGGGGCCAAGAGACCCAGTACTTC. Translating gives CATSSGGQETQYF.

The rearrangement uses TRBV27 and TRBJ1-1, with D hard to call. Trimming cost V 5 bases and J 4 bases, with 20 bases left between them. The CDR3 has 16 amino acids. Germline CDR1 MNHEY, CDR2 SMNVEV (reference sequence). The CDR3 DNA reads as TGTGCCAGCAGTCCATTGCCCAAGTTTCTTGGCACTGAAGCTTTCTTT. Translating gives CASSPLPKFLGTEAFF.

This clonotype was detected only a few times. The chain has TRBV5-1 and TRBJ2-7; the D gene is possibly TRBD1 (6 bases). V was cut by 1 base and J by 1 base, with 9 bases left in between. Germline V gene sequence: CDR1 SGHRS, CDR2 YFSETQ. The CDR3 totals 14 residues. The CDR3 bases are TGCGCCAGCAGCTTGTGGGGACAATCCTACGAGCAGTACTTC. It codes for CASSLWGQSYEQYF.

This clonotype showed up many times. The chain uses TRBV4-3 and TRBJ2-3; D is possibly TRBD2 (6 bases). Germline V gene sequence: CDR1 LGHNA, CDR2 YSLEER. The V end lost 2 bases, the J end lost 11 bases, and 26 bases lay between the germline ends. This CDR3 has 17 amino acids. CDR3 in amino acids: CASSQNRVRGTTGRQYF. DNA for the CDR3: TGCGCCAGCAGCCAAAACCGCGTGAGGGGAACGACCGGGAGGCAGTATTTT.

In this sample, this clonotype turned up a few times. Here the CDR3 reads CASSYAAGTWYEQYF. CDR3 DNA sequence: TGTGCCAGCAGTTACGCTGCTGGGACCTGGTACGAGCAGTACTTC. The J gene is TRBJ2-7, the V gene TRBV6-5; D might be TRBD1 or TRBD2, each matching 5 bases. This CDR3 spans 15 amino acids. The germline CDR1 and CDR2 sequences are MNHEY and SVGAGI. The germline V and J ends were trimmed by 2 bases and 4 bases, with 15 bases remaining between them.

The chain joins TRBV20-1 to TRBJ2-1; no firm D call. The V end was cut by 8 bases, the J end by 3 bases, with 17 bases between. CDR3 length equals 14 residues. Germline V gene sequence: CDR1 DFQATT, CDR2 SNEGSKA (reference sequence). DNA of the CDR3: TGCAGTTGGAACCGAGGAAAATACTACAATGAGCAGTTCTTC. Its protein product is CSWNRGKYYNEQFF.

Only a few counts were recorded for this clonotype. The gene calls are TRBV28 and TRBJ1-6; D is possibly TRBD1 (5 bases). Trimming took off 7 bases at V and 0 bases at J, with 13 bases between the two ends. Looked up from germline, CDR1 is MDHEN and CDR2 is SYDVKM. The CDR3 contains 16 residues. The CDR3 sequence is CASTQAGSSYNSPLHF. The CDR3 DNA follows: TGTGCCAGCACACAGGCGGGGAGCTCCTATAATTCACCCCTCCACTTT.

This clonotype was detected many times. This chain uses TRBV5-5 with TRBJ1-5, with 7 bases matching TRBD1. Germline CDR1 SGHKS, CDR2 YYEKEE (reference sequence). V shed 0 bases and J 6 bases; nucleotides not matched to a gene: 6. The CDR3 extends over 15 amino acids. Written as DNA, the CDR3 is TGTGCCAGCAGCTTGGTTCCAGGGGGAGGTCAGCCCCAGCATTTT. As protein: CASSLVPGGGQPQHF. Supplemented by reference TRBV5-5 and TRBJ1-5, the full variable domain reads DAGVTQSPTHLIKTRGQQVTLRCSPISGHKSVSWYQQVLGQGPQFIFQYYEKEERGRGNFPDRFSARQFPNYSSELNVNALLLGDSALYLCASSLVPGGGQPQHFGDGTRLSIL.

This clonotype was observed a handful of times. This rearrangement joins TRBV29-1 to TRBJ2-1; D is unresolved. CDR1 and CDR2 from the germline V gene are SQVTM and ANQGSEA. Trimming left V 3 bases short and J 3 bases short, with 9 bases between. The CDR3 covers 13 residues. The CDR3 coding sequence is TGCAGCGTTGAGGCACGGCTCTACAATGAGCAGTTCTTC. The encoded protein is CSVEARLYNEQFF.

The rearrangement joins TRBV27 to TRBJ2-3, with a weak D call TRBD2 (7 bases). V was cut by 6 bases and J by 4 bases, with 17 bases left in between. Germline V CDR1 and CDR2: MNHEY, SMNVEV (reference sequence). The CDR3 runs 15 residues. The CDR3 region has the DNA TGTGCCAGCAGCGAACTTAGGGGGGGAGCAGATACGCAGTATTTT. As protein: CASSELRGGADTQYF.

The gene calls are TRBV7-9 and TRBJ1-1; D is ambiguous. V dropped 3 bases and J dropped 5 bases, with 7 bases sitting between them. The CDR3 length is 12 residues. Germline loops: CDR1 SEHNR, CDR2 FQNEAQ (reference sequence). This CDR3 reads CASSFHETEAFF. The CDR3 region has the DNA TGTGCCAGCAGCTTTCACGAGACTGAAGCTTTCTTT.